One and the same sample provided the 9 T cell receptor beta chains below, sequenced in a study of blood T cell repertoires in COVID-19. Profiling relied on immunoSEQ multiplex PCR, and the TCRdb table lists in-frame clones only, not all of them. The profile covers over 50,000 clones, with roughly 84% appearing a single time and about 7.8% taken by the ten largest. The sequencing sample was made of peripheral blood. The receptors here all came from a man aged 50 to 60 with active COVID-19.

The chain employs TRBV3-1 (or the pseudogene TRBV3-2) and TRBJ2-5; the match to TRBD1 covers 10 bases. Germline-derived CDR1 and CDR2 are LGHDT and YNNKEL (reference sequence). CDR3 length: 16 residues. V was pared by 1 base and J by 2 bases, with 4 bases of the junction left unmatched. CDR3 protein: CASSQAGTGDQETQYF. In DNA, the CDR3 is TGTGCCAGCAGCCAAGCCGGGACAGGGGATCAAGAGACCCAGTACTTC.

This clone has only a few counts. This chain links TRBV5-1 with TRBJ2-7, with D uncertain. Germline CDR1 and CDR2: SGHRS and YFSETQ. The CDR3 covers 13 residues. Trimming shortened V by 0 bases and J by 0 bases, and 4 bases separated the two germline ends. DNA of the CDR3: TGCGCCAGCAGCTTGGAGAGCTCCTACGAGCAGTACTTC. This codes for CASSLESSYEQYF.

V and J are TRBV2 and TRBJ2-1; TRBD1 might be the D (5 bases). The germline CDR1 and CDR2 sequences are SNHLY and FYNNEI. Between the trimmed V and J ends, which lost 5 bases and 5 bases, there was a span of 10 bases. The CDR3 is made up of 13 amino acids. The CDR3 region is CASSFDRDNEQFF. For the CDR3, the DNA is TGTGCCAGCAGTTTTGACAGAGACAATGAGCAGTTCTTC.

The CDR3, as DNA: TGCGCCAGCAGCCCGGGACAGTACTACGAGCAGTACTTC. Protein: CASSPGQYYEQYF. The chain couples TRBV5-1 to TRBJ2-7; 7 bases match TRBD1. V lost 4 bases to trimming and J lost 3 bases; unmatched junction nucleotides: 4. Germline CDR1 SGHRS, CDR2 YFSETQ. The CDR3 has 13 residues.

The V call is TRBV9, the J call TRBJ1-3; a possible D gene is TRBD1 (5 bases). Germline-derived CDR1 and CDR2 are SGDLS and YYNGEE. CDR3 size: 14 residues. The ends were cut back, 4 bases at V and 2 bases at J, with 10 bases in the middle. This CDR3 reads CASSISDTGNTIYF. CDR3 in DNA: TGTGCCAGCAGCATATCGGACACTGGAAACACCATATATTTT.

The table lists this clone with a few counts. The chain carries TRBV2 and TRBJ1-3; 7 positions match TRBD1. Trimming at V came to 4 bases and at J to 2 bases, leaving 5 bases not matched to a gene. The CDR3 contains 15 residues. Germline-derived CDR1 and CDR2 are SNHLY and FYNNEI. The CDR3 loop reads CASSANTGAGNTIYF. In DNA, the CDR3 is TGTGCCAGCAGTGCTAACACAGGGGCTGGAAACACCATATATTTT.

The CDR3 coding sequence is TGTGCCAGCAGTCTTCGGGAGGGGGGGTGGTACGAGCAGTACTTC. It translates to CASSLREGGWYEQYF. This sequence joins TRBV28 and TRBJ2-7, with 8 bases aligning to TRBD2. The CDR3 runs to 15 residues. J lost 4 bases, V lost 5 bases, and 10 bases had no gene match. CDR1 MDHEN and CDR2 SYDVKM come from the germline V gene.

The chain uses TRBV7-2 and TRBJ1-3; tentative D call: TRBD1 (5 bases). The CDR3 length is 19 residues. From germline, CDR1 is SGHTA and CDR2 FQGNSA. Trimming stripped 4 bases from V and 0 bases from J, with 22 bases between. CDR3 region: CASSSHSRGLTPSGNTIYF. CDR3 nucleotide sequence: TGTGCCAGCAGCTCCCATTCTAGGGGCCTTACTCCCTCTGGAAACACCATATATTTT.

This chain joins TRBV5-1 and TRBJ1-1, with D uncertain. This CDR3 is built from 14 residues. V was cut by 6 bases and J by 3 bases, with 15 bases left in between. Germline V gene sequence: CDR1 SGHRS, CDR2 YFSETQ. CDR3 loop: CASTFRGGYTEAFF. DNA for the CDR3: TGCGCCAGCACCTTTCGGGGAGGTTACACTGAAGCTTTCTTT. The full variable domain, rest sourced from reference TRBV5-1 and TRBJ1-1, is KAGVTQTPRYLIKTRGQQVTLSCSPISGHRSVSWYQQTPGQGLQFLFEYFSETQRNKGNFPGRFSGRQFSNSRSEMNVSTLELGDSALYLCASTFRGGYTEAFFGQGTRLTVV.